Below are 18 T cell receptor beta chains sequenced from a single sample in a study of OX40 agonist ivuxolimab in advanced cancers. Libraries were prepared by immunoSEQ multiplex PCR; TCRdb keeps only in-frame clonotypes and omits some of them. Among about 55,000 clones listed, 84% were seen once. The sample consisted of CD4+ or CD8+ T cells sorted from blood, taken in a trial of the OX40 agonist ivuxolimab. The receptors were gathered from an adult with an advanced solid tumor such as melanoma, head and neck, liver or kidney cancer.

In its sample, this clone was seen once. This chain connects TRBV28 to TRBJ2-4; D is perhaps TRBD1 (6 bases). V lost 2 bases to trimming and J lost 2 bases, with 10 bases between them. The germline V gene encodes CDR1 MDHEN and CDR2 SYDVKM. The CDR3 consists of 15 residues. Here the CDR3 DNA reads TGTGCCAGCAGTTTACTCGACAGGACCAAAAACATTCAGTACTTC. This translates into CASSLLDRTKNIQYF.

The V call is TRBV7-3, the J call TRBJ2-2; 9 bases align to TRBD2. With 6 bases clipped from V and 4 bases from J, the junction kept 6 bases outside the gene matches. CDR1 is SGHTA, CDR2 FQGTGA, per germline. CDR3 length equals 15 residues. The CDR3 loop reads CASRGSSGSTGELFF. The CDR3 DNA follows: TGTGCCAGCAGAGGGAGTAGCGGGAGCACCGGGGAGCTGTTTTTT.

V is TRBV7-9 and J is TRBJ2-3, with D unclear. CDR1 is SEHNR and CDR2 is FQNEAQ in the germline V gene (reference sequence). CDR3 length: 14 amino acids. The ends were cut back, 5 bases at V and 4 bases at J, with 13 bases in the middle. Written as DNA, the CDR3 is TGTGCCAGCAGCCCCGGCCTCAAAGCAGATACGCAGTATTTT. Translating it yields CASSPGLKADTQYF.

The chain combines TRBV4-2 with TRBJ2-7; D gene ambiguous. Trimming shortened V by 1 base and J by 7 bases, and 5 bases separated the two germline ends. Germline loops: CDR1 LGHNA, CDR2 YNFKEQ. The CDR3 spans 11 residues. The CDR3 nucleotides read TGTGCCAGCAGCCAAGCTTTGGAGCAGTACTTC. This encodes CASSQALEQYF.

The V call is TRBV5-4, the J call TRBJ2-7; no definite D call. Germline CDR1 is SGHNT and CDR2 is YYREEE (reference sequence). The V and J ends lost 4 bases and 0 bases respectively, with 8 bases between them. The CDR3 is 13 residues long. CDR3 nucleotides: TGTGCCAGCAGCCCGCAGAGCTCCTACGAGCAGTACTTC. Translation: CASSPQSSYEQYF.

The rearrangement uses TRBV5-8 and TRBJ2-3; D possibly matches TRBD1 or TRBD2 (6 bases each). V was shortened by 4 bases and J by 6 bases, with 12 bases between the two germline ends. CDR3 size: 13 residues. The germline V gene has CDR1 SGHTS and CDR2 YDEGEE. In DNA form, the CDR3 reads TGTGCCAGCAGCCCTAGGGGGGCGGATACGCAGTATTTT. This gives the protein CASSPRGADTQYF.

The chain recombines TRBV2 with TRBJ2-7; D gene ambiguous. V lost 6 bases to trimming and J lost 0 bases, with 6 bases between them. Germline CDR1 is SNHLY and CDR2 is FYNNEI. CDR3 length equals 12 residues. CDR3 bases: TGTGCCAGCAGGGCTGGCTCCTACGAGCAGTACTTC. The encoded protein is CASRAGSYEQYF.

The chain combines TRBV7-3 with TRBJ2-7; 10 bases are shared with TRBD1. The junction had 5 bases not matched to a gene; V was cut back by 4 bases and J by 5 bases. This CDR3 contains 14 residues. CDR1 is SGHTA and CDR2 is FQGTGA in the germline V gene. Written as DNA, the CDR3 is TGTGCCAGCAGCTCCGGGACAGGGGTAGACGAGCAGTACTTC. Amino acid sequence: CASSSGTGVDEQYF.

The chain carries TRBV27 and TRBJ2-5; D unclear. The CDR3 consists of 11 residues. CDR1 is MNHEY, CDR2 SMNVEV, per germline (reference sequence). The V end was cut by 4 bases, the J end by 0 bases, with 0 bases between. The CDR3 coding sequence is TGTGCCAGCAGTTACCAAGAGACCCAGTACTTC. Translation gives CASSYQETQYF.

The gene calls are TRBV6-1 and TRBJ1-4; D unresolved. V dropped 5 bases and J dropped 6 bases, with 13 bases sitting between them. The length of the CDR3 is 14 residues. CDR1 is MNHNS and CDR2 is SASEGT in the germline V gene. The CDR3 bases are TGTGCCAGCAGTCTCGGGAGGATGGATGAAAAACTGTTTTTT. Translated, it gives CASSLGRMDEKLFF.

The CDR3 protein is CASTTGSYGYTF. The CDR3, as DNA: TGTGCCAGTACCACGGGGTCCTATGGCTACACCTTC. The chain uses TRBV19 and TRBJ1-2; unclear D gene. Germline V CDR1 and CDR2: LNHDA, SQIVND (reference sequence). The CDR3 loop spans 12 amino acids. V lost 7 bases to trimming and J lost 4 bases, with 10 bases between them.

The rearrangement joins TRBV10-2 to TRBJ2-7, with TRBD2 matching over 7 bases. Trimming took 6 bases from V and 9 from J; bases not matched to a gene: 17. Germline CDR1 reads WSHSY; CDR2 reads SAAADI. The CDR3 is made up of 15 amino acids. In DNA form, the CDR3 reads TGCGCCAGCAGACCCTCGGGGGGTTATACTACGAGGCAGTACTTC. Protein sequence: CASRPSGGYTTRQYF.

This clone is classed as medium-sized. Here the CDR3 reads CASSARSDEQYF. The CDR3 DNA follows: TGTGCCAGCAGTGCTCGATCGGACGAGCAGTACTTC. V usage is TRBV2 and J usage is TRBJ2-7; D not certain. Between the trimmed V and J ends, which lost 4 bases and 5 bases, there was a span of 9 bases. Germline V CDR1 and CDR2: SNHLY, FYNNEI. The CDR3 loop spans 12 amino acids.

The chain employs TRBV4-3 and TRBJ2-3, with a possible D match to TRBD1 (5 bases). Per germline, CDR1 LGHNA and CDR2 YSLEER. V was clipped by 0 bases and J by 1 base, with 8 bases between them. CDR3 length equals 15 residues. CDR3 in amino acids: CASSQDVGGTDTQYF. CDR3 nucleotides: TGCGCCAGCAGCCAAGATGTAGGGGGCACAGATACGCAGTATTTT.

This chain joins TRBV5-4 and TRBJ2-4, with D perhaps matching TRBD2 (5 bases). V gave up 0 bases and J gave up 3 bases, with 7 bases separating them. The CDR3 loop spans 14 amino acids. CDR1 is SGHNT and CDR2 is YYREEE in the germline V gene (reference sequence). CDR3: CASSLAEGKNIQYF. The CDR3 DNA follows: TGTGCCAGCAGCTTGGCCGAGGGCAAAAACATTCAGTACTTC.

The chain's CDR3 is CASSPRTSGTSTDTQYF. The CDR3 coding sequence is TGTGCCAGCAGCCCTCGGACTAGCGGGACTAGCACAGATACGCAGTATTTT. V usage is TRBV4-2 and J usage is TRBJ2-3; TRBD2 matches at 12 bases. The CDR3 sequence is 17 residues long. V lost 4 bases to trimming and J lost 0 bases; unmatched junction nucleotides: 5. CDR1 and CDR2 from the germline V gene are LGHNA and YNFKEQ.

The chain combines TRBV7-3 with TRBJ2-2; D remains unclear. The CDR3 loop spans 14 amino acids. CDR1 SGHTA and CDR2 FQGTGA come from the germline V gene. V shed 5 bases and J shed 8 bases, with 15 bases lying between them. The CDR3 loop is CASSLKASAGELFF. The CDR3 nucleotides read TGTGCCAGCAGCCTTAAGGCCAGCGCAGGGGAGCTGTTTTTT.

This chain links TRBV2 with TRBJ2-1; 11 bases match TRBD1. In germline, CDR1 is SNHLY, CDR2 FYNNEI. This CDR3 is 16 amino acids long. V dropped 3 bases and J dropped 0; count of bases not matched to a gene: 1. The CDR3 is CASSEGQGVSYNEQFF. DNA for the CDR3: TGTGCCAGCAGTGAGGGACAGGGGGTCTCCTACAATGAGCAGTTCTTC.